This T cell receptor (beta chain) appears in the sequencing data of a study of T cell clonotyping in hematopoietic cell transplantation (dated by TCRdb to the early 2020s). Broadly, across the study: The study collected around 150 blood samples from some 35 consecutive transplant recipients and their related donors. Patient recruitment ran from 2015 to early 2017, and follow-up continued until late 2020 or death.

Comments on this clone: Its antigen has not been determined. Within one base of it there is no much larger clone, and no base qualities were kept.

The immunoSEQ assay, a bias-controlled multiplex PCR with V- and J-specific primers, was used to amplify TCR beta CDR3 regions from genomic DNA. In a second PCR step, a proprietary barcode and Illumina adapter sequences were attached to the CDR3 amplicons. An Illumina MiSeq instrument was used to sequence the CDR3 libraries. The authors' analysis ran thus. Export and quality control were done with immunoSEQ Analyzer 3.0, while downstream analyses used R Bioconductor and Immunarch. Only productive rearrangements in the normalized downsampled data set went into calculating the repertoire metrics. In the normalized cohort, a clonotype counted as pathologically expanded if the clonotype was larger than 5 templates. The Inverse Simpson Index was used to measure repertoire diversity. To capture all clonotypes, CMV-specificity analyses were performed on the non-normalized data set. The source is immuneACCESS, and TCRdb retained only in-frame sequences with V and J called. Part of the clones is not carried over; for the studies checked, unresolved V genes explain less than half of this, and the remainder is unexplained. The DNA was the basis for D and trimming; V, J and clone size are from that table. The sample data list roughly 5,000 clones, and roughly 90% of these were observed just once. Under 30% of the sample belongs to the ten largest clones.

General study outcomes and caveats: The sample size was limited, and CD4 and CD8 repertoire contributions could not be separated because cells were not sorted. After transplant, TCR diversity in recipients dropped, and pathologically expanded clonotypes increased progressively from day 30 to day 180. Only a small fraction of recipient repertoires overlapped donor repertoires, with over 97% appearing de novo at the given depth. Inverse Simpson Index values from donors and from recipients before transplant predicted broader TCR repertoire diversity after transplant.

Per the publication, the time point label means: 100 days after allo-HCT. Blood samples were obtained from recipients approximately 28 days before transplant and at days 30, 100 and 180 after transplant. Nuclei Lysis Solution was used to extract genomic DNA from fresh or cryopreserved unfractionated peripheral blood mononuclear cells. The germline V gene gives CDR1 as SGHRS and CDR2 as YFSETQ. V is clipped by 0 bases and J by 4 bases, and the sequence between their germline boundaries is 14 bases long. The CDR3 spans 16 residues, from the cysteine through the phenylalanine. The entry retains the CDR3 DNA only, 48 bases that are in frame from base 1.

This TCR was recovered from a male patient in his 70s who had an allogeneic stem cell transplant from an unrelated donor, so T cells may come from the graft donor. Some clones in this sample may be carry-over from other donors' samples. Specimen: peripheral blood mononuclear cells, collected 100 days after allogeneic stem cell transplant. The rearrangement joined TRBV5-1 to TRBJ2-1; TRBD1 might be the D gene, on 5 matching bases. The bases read TGCGCCAGCAGCTTGGGTGTCGGACACACTTACAATGAGCAGTTCTTC. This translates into CASSLGVGHTYNEQFF.